Each of the 30 T cell receptor beta chains below was sequenced from the same sample in a study of vaccination effects on CD4 cells after COVID-19. Sequencing in the ViraFEST assay came after antigen-specific CD4+ T cells had been expanded with viral peptide pools, which were used to stimulate PBMC. After around ten days in culture, the CD4+ T cells were isolated. None of these healthy vaccinees had been infected with SARS-CoV-2 before vaccination. The antigens for these receptors are not known. Using immunoSEQ multiplex PCR, the repertoire was profiled, and TCRdb retains in-frame clones only, with some absent. Of tens of thousands of clones listed, roughly 74% are singletons. The source was CD4+ T cells from PBMCs cultured with HCoV-NL63 spike peptides, collected before COVID-19 vaccination. Receptors were obtained from a human donor who received a COVID-19 vaccine.

The chain has TRBV14 and TRBJ2-4, with D perhaps TRBD2 (5 bases). Germline CDR1 SGHDN, CDR2 FVKESK. The V gene lost 2 bases and the J gene lost 6 bases, with 11 bases spanning the gap. This CDR3 is 14 amino acids long. In DNA form, the CDR3 reads TGTGCCAGCAGCCAACGGGGATTCGGAAACATTCAGTACTTC. Translating it yields CASSQRGFGNIQYF. The full variable domain, in which reference TRBV14 and TRBJ2-4 provide the parts outside the CDR3, is EAGVTQFPSHSVIEKGQTVTLRCDPISGHDNLYWYRRVMGKEIKFLLHFVKESKQDESGMPNNRFLAERTGGTYSTLKVQPAELEDSGVYFCASSQRGFGNIQYFGAGTRLSVL.

The rearrangement links TRBV18 to TRBJ2-1, with 8 bases that match TRBD1. Trimming took 3 bases from V and 5 from J; bases not matched to a gene: 3. There are 14 residues in the CDR3. CDR1 is KGHSH, CDR2 LQKENI, per germline. CDR3 nucleotide sequence: TGTGCCAGCTCACCTACGACAGGGGACAATGAGCAGTTCTTC. Translated: CASSPTTGDNEQFF.

This chain uses TRBV4-2 with TRBJ2-3; D remains unclear. Germline V gene sequence: CDR1 LGHNA, CDR2 YNFKEQ. The CDR3 covers 16 residues. V lost 1 base, J lost 1 base, and 12 bases lay in between. CDR3: CASSQGTGLRTDTQYF. The CDR3 nucleotides read TGTGCCAGCAGCCAAGGAACGGGCCTTCGCACAGATACGCAGTATTTT.

V and J are TRBV7-8 and TRBJ2-7, with 11 bases lining up with TRBD2. Trimming cost V 2 bases and J 5 bases; bases outside gene matches: 14. CDR1 SGHVS and CDR2 FQNEAQ come from the germline V gene. CDR3 length equals 18 residues. CDR3 in amino acids: CASSLQNRGTSGLNEQYV. CDR3 sequence (DNA): TGTGCCAGCAGCTTACAAAACAGAGGGACTAGCGGACTTAACGAGCAGTACGTC.

The chain carries TRBV11-2 and TRBJ1-1; tentatively, D is TRBD1 (5 bases). Germline CDR1 is SGHAT and CDR2 is FQNNGV. V was shortened by 3 bases and J by 2 bases, with 7 bases between the two germline ends. The CDR3 has 13 residues. The CDR3: CASSLDKNTEAFF. In nucleotides, the CDR3 is TGTGCCAGCAGCTTGGACAAAAACACTGAAGCTTTCTTT.

This rearrangement joins TRBV12-3 or TRBV12-4 to TRBJ2-7; maybe TRBD1 (5 bases). The V and J ends lost 10 bases and 3 bases respectively, with 16 bases between them. The CDR3 has 13 amino acids. The CDR3 DNA reads TGTGCCAACCTAAGGGGAAGCCTCTACGAGCAGTACGTC. Translation gives CANLRGSLYEQYV.

The CDR3 here is CASSQGTGGFNSPLHF. The CDR3 DNA reads as TGTGCCAGCAGCCAAGGTACAGGGGGCTTCAATTCACCCCTCCACTTT. The chain carries TRBV3-1 (or the pseudogene TRBV3-2) and TRBJ1-6; 9 bases line up with TRBD1. The CDR3 is 16 amino acids. The germline gives CDR1 LGHDT, CDR2 YNNKEL (reference sequence). V dropped 1 base and J dropped 7; count of bases not matched to a gene: 5.

CDR3 sequence reads: CASSQGQGKVTGNTIYF. The DNA of the CDR3 is TGCGCCAGCAGCCAAGGGCAGGGTAAAGTAACTGGAAACACCATATATTTT. This sequence joins TRBV4-1 and TRBJ1-3; TRBD1 might be the D (5 bases). Germline V gene data show CDR1 as MGHRA and CDR2 as YSYEKL. CDR3 length equals 17 residues. V lost 1 base to trimming and J lost 2 bases, with 15 bases between them.

This chain connects TRBV7-2 to TRBJ2-1; 7 bases line up with TRBD2. Germline V gene sequence: CDR1 SGHTA, CDR2 FQGNSA. The V segment lost 2 bases and the J segment 4 bases; nucleotides outside the gene matches: 8. This CDR3 contains 16 residues. DNA for the CDR3: TGTGCCAGCAGCTTAAACTTCGGGGAGGGTTACAATGAGCAGTTCTTC. Translated, it gives CASSLNFGEGYNEQFF.

This clone was recorded a few times. V is TRBV25-1 and J is TRBJ1-6, with D perhaps matching TRBD1 (6 bases). The CDR3 covers 14 residues. V lost 8 bases, J lost 5 bases, and 13 bases lay in between. CDR1 and CDR2 from the germline V gene are MGHDK and SYGVNS. The CDR3 sequence is CASSDRGHNSPLHF. DNA of the CDR3: TGTGCCAGCTCCGACCGGGGGCATAATTCACCCCTCCACTTT.

This clone was counted only a few times. The rearrangement links TRBV24-1 to TRBJ2-2, with 9 bases aligning to TRBD1. There are 20 residues in the CDR3. The V segment lost 0 bases and the J segment 0 bases; nucleotides outside the gene matches: 10. Germline V gene lookup returns CDR1 KGHDR and CDR2 SFDVKD. The CDR3 reads CATSDLRGTGSRTNTGELFF. CDR3 DNA: TGTGCCACCAGTGATTTGAGGGGGACAGGGTCGAGGACGAACACCGGGGAGCTGTTTTTT.

This clone occurred a few times. V usage is TRBV15 and J usage is TRBJ1-2, with a weak D call TRBD1 (5 bases). Between the trimmed V and J ends, which lost 4 bases and 8 bases, there was a span of 14 bases. Germline CDR1 LNHNV, CDR2 YYDKDF (reference sequence). This CDR3 has 13 residues. CDR3 sequence: CATSTRGTFGYTF. CDR3 nucleotide sequence: TGTGCCACCAGCACGAGGGGAACGTTCGGCTACACCTTC.

The chain employs TRBV12-3 or TRBV12-4 and TRBJ1-2, with D unresolved. Trimming shortened V by 6 bases and J by 0 bases, and 8 bases separated the two germline ends. The CDR3 loop spans 13 amino acids. The CDR3 here is CASSPQPNYGYTF. The DNA of the CDR3 is TGTGCCAGCAGCCCACAGCCTAACTATGGCTACACCTTC.

Here the CDR3 reads CASSPGTGENQPQHF. CDR3 nucleotides: TGTGCCAGCTCACCAGGGACAGGGGAAAATCAGCCCCAGCATTTT. The rearrangement uses TRBV18 and TRBJ1-5; TRBD1 agrees at 10 bases. Germline V gene data show CDR1 as KGHSH and CDR2 as LQKENI. The ends lost 2 bases at V and 4 bases at J; junction bases unmatched: 2. CDR3 size: 15 residues. Combining the CDR3 with reference TRBV18 and TRBJ1-5 gives the whole variable domain NAGVMQNPRHLVRRRGQEARLRCSPMKGHSHVYWYRQLPEEGLKFMVYLQKENIIDESGMPKERFSAEFPKEGPSILRIQQVVRGDSAAYFCASSPGTGENQPQHFGDGTRLSIL.

The chain's CDR3 is CASSLLGTGADTQYF. In nucleotides, the CDR3 is TGCGCCAGCAGCCTCTTAGGCACTGGGGCAGATACGCAGTATTTT. The V and J genes are TRBV4-1 and TRBJ2-3, with D hard to call. This CDR3 is built from 15 residues. Trimming pared 4 bases from V and 4 bases from J, leaving 15 bases between. CDR1 and CDR2 (germline): MGHRA, YSYEKL.

V gene TRBV5-1 combines with J gene TRBJ2-7; 15 positions agree with TRBD2. Unmatched junction bases numbered 5, after V lost 4 bases and J lost 3 bases. The CDR3 loop spans 16 amino acids. CDR1 is SGHRS and CDR2 is YFSETQ in the germline V gene. Here the CDR3 reads CASSRGLAGGDYEQYV. The DNA of the CDR3 is TGCGCCAGCAGCAGGGGACTAGCGGGGGGAGACTACGAGCAGTACGTC.

The rearrangement uses TRBV12-3 or TRBV12-4 and TRBJ1-2, with 10 bases fitting TRBD1. J gave up 4 bases and V 6 bases, and 2 bases lay outside the gene matches. The CDR3 runs to 13 residues. The CDR3 nucleotides are TGTGCCAGCAGCCGACAGGGGGCCTATGGCTACACCTTC. Protein product: CASSRQGAYGYTF.

CDR3 residues: CASSLLGGGGDTQYF. DNA for the CDR3: TGCGCCAGCAGCTTGTTAGGTGGGGGCGGAGATACGCAGTATTTT. The V and J genes are TRBV5-1 and TRBJ2-3; tentatively, D is TRBD1 (6 bases). Trimming shortened V by 1 base and J by 5 bases, and 14 bases separated the two germline ends. The CDR3 covers 15 residues. Germline values: CDR1 SGHRS, CDR2 YFSETQ.

CDR3 amino acids: CASKWGASNEKLFF. The CDR3, as DNA: TGTGCCAGCAAGTGGGGGGCTTCTAATGAAAAACTGTTTTTT. V gene TRBV6-5 combines with J gene TRBJ1-4; maybe TRBD1 (6 bases). Trimming removed 7 bases at V and 3 bases at J, with 12 bases between. Germline CDR1 is MNHEY and CDR2 is SVGAGI. The CDR3 runs to 14 residues.

This clone was recorded only once. The chain is built from TRBV10-2 and TRBJ2-5, with 9 positions matching TRBD2. CDR3 length: 18 residues. CDR1 is WSHSY, CDR2 SAAADI, per germline. Losses at the gene ends were 0 bases for V and 0 bases for J; bases not matched to a gene: 8. The CDR3 reads CASSESSLAGTYQETQYF. The CDR3, as DNA: TGCGCCAGCAGTGAGTCTAGCCTAGCGGGGACGTACCAAGAGACCCAGTACTTC.

This chain links TRBV12-3 or TRBV12-4 with TRBJ1-2; D possibly corresponds to TRBD1 (5 bases). The CDR3 is 12 amino acids. V shed 3 bases and J shed 7 bases, with 9 bases lying between them. This CDR3 reads CASSFQGTGYTF. The CDR3 DNA is TGTGCCAGCAGTTTTCAGGGAACTGGCTACACCTTC.

V usage is TRBV21-1 and J usage is TRBJ1-4; the D segment call TRBD1 is taken from the table without a DNA check. TRBV21-1 counts as a pseudogene. The CDR3 is 14 residues long. In DNA form, the CDR3 reads TGTGCCAGCAGCAGAAGGGGACAATGGGAAAAACTGTTTTTT. It specifies CASSRRGQWEKLFF.

V and J are TRBV2 and TRBJ2-1; D perhaps matches TRBD2 (6 bases). Between the trimmed V and J ends, which lost 2 bases and 16 bases, there was a span of 12 bases. The CDR3 is made up of 11 amino acids. The V gene's germline CDR1 is SNHLY and CDR2 FYNNEI. Here the CDR3 DNA reads TGTGCCAGCAGTGAATTAGGGGACTCCTTCTTC. Its protein is CASSELGDSFF.

The V call is TRBV19, the J call TRBJ1-6, with no clear D. Trimming left V 3 bases short and J 7 bases short, with 16 bases between. Germline V gives CDR1 LNHDA, CDR2 SQIVND (reference sequence). The length of the CDR3 is 16 residues. The CDR3 DNA reads TGTGCCAGTAGTATGCGAGGGAACGCGGGGAATTCACCCCTCCACTTT. Translated, it gives CASSMRGNAGNSPLHF.

The chain combines TRBV18 with TRBJ2-5; 8 bases match TRBD1. Germline V CDR1 and CDR2: KGHSH, LQKENI. Losses at the gene ends were 1 base for V and 0 bases for J; bases not matched to a gene: 4. This CDR3 is built from 16 residues. The CDR3 loop is CASSPQGQANQETQYF. The CDR3 DNA reads as TGTGCCAGCTCACCACAGGGACAGGCCAACCAAGAGACCCAGTACTTC.

This rearrangement joins TRBV24-1 to TRBJ1-2; D is undetermined. In germline, CDR1 is KGHDR, CDR2 SFDVKD. The CDR3 spans 13 residues. The ends were cut back, 2 bases at V and 1 base at J, with 4 bases in the middle. The CDR3 loop reads CATSDSINYGYTF. In DNA, the CDR3 is TGTGCCACCAGTGATTCGATTAACTATGGCTACACCTTC.

This clone was observed a single time. The chain recombines TRBV5-1 with TRBJ2-1; 9 positions agree with TRBD1. Germline V lookup: CDR1 SGHRS, CDR2 YFSETQ. Trimming at V came to 2 bases and at J to 7 bases, leaving 10 bases not matched to a gene. This CDR3 is built from 16 residues. The CDR3 DNA follows: TGCGCCAGCAGCTTTACGACAGGGGGGGTGGTAAATGAGCAGTTCTTC. Amino acid sequence: CASSFTTGGVVNEQFF.

There are a few counts of this clone. This chain connects TRBV7-3 to TRBJ2-2, with D possibly TRBD1 on 5 matching bases. CDR3 length equals 14 residues. Per the germline V gene, CDR1 is SGHTA and CDR2 is FQGTGA. Trimming stripped 2 bases from V and 4 bases from J, with 8 bases between. The CDR3 DNA sequence: TGTGCCAGCAGCTTAGGACACCTCACCGGGGAGCTGTTTTTT. It translates to CASSLGHLTGELFF.

V and J are TRBV10-3 and TRBJ2-3; 7 bases agree with TRBD1. V was pared by 2 bases and J by 5 bases, with 10 bases of the junction left unmatched. Germline lookup yields CDR1 ENHRY and CDR2 SYGVKD. The CDR3 has 16 amino acids. The CDR3: CAISERQGTLGDTQYF. CDR3 coding DNA: TGTGCCATCAGTGAGAGACAGGGAACCTTAGGAGATACGCAGTATTTT.

V usage is TRBV3-1 (or the pseudogene TRBV3-2) and J usage is TRBJ1-1; weak D call: TRBD1 (6 bases). V shed 4 bases and J shed 1 base, with 7 bases lying between them. CDR3 length equals 13 residues. Per the germline V gene, CDR1 is LGHDT and CDR2 is YNNKEL (reference sequence). The CDR3 is CASSRQENTEAFF. CDR3 in DNA: TGTGCCAGCAGCCGACAGGAGAACACTGAAGCTTTCTTT.